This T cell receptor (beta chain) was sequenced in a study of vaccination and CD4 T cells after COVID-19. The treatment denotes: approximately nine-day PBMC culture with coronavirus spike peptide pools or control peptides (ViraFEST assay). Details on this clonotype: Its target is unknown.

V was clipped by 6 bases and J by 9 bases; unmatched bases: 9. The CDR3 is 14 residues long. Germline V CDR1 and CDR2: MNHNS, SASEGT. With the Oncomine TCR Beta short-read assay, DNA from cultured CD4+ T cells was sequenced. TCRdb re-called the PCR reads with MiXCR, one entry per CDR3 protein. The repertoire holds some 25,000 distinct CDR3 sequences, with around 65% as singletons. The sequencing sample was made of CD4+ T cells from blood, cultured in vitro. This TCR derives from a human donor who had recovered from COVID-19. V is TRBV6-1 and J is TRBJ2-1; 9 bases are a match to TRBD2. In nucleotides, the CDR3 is TGTGCCAGCAGGCCGGGACTAGCTTCGGGTGAGCAGTTCTTC. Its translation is CASRPGLASGEQFF.